The clone carrying this TCR beta chain was found once. The sample comes from a study of blood T cell repertoires in COVID-19. V was shortened by 3 bases and J by 7 bases, with 10 bases between the two germline ends. The CDR3 consists of 12 residues. Data came from immunoSEQ multiplex PCR; TCRdb stores just in-frame clones and leaves some out. The sample holds 250,000 to 300,000 clones, 70% to 90% seen once. The sequencing input was peripheral blood. The chain links TRBV23-1 to TRBJ2-7; D perhaps matches TRBD2 (5 bases). TRBV23-1 is noted as an ORF with a role that remains uncertain. The sequence derives from a woman aged 25 to 39 who had recovered from COVID-19. The CDR3 DNA sequence: TGCGCCAGCAGTCATTTAAGGAGGGAGCAGTACTTC. Translating gives CASSHLRREQYF.